The 9 T cell receptor beta chains below come from one sample, sequenced in a study of blood T cell repertoires in COVID-19. Here immunoSEQ multiplex PCR was the method, and the copy in TCRdb shows in-frame clones only, minus some. The sample has roughly 50,000 clones; approximately 80% are singletons. The sequencing input was peripheral blood. These receptors were taken from a human donor with active or convalescent COVID-19. The donor label of this sample is uncertain.

This clone appeared a few times. With a far larger clone one base away, a read error is the likely cause. V gene TRBV4-1 combines with J gene TRBJ2-2, with 8 bases fitting TRBD2. Per germline, CDR1 MGHRA and CDR2 YSYEKL. The V and J ends lost 4 bases and 6 bases, in that order; junction bases with no gene match: 7. This CDR3 contains 15 residues. DNA for the CDR3: TGCGCCAGCAGCCTGTCCGGGGGGGGGCCCGGGGAGCTGTTTTTT. Its protein is CASSLSGGGPGELFF.

This clone appeared once. The rearrangement uses TRBV5-1 and TRBJ2-1; a weak D match, TRBD2 (7 bases). V lost 0 bases and J lost 7, with 14 bases in between. The CDR3 length is 15 residues. Germline CDR1 reads SGHRS; CDR2 reads YFSETQ. The CDR3 region has the DNA TGCGCCAGCAGCTTGGTCGGGGGGCGAGTGAATGAGCAGTTCTTC. It specifies CASSLVGGRVNEQFF. The whole variable domain, remainder taken from reference TRBV5-1 and TRBJ2-1, is KAGVTQTPRYLIKTRGQQVTLSCSPISGHRSVSWYQQTPGQGLQFLFEYFSETQRNKGNFPGRFSGRQFSNSRSEMNVSTLELGDSALYLCASSLVGGRVNEQFFGPGTRLTVL.

The V gene is TRBV9, the J gene TRBJ2-3; no reliable D call. V was cut by 4 bases and J by 0 bases, with 15 bases left in between. This CDR3 spans 16 amino acids. Germline V lookup: CDR1 SGDLS, CDR2 YYNGEE. The CDR3: CASSPPPAVSTDTQYF. In nucleotides, the CDR3 is TGTGCCAGCAGCCCCCCACCGGCGGTGAGCACAGATACGCAGTATTTT.

This chain uses TRBV28 with TRBJ2-4; 9 bases match TRBD2. The germline CDR1 and CDR2 sequences are MDHEN and SYDVKM. V was clipped by 7 bases and J by 0 bases; unmatched bases: 4. CDR3 length: 15 residues. CDR3 in DNA: TGTGCCAGCAACTGGGGACTAGCAGCCAAAAACATTCAGTACTTC. Translated: CASNWGLAAKNIQYF.

The rearrangement joins TRBV29-1 to TRBJ1-2, with D uncertain. CDR3 length: 14 residues. From germline, CDR1 is SQVTM and CDR2 ANQGSEA. V was clipped by 6 bases and J by 8 bases, with 22 bases between them. The CDR3 here is CSVAALRSEVGYTF. CDR3 in DNA: TGCAGCGTGGCGGCGTTAAGAAGCGAAGTCGGCTACACCTTC.

This chain connects TRBV29-1 to TRBJ2-1, with a tentative D call TRBD2 (7 bases). Germline values: CDR1 SQVTM, CDR2 ANQGSEA. The CDR3 is 17 residues long. Trimming pared 1 base from V and 0 bases from J, leaving 16 bases between. CDR3 sequence: CSVEGFGGQSSYNEQFF. DNA for the CDR3: TGCAGCGTTGAAGGATTCGGGGGGCAAAGCTCCTACAATGAGCAGTTCTTC.

This chain links TRBV29-1 with TRBJ1-2; 11 bases are a match to TRBD1. The CDR3 totals 16 residues. Trimming at V came to 6 bases and at J to 2 bases, leaving 11 bases not matched to a gene. Germline values: CDR1 SQVTM, CDR2 ANQGSEA. CDR3 protein: CSVAGDRGRSNYGYTF. The CDR3 DNA is TGCAGCGTCGCCGGGGACAGGGGGAGATCCAACTATGGCTACACCTTC.

CDR3 amino acids: CASRPGTVSGNTIYF. The CDR3, as DNA: TGTGCCAGTAGACCTGGGACAGTTTCTGGAAACACCATATATTTT. The rearrangement links TRBV19 to TRBJ1-3; 7 nucleotides agree with TRBD1. The CDR3 is 15 amino acids. Per the germline V gene, CDR1 is LNHDA and CDR2 is SQIVND (reference sequence). The ends lost 6 bases at V and 1 base at J; junction bases unmatched: 6. Based on the CDR3 plus reference TRBV19 and TRBJ1-3, the full variable domain is DGGITQSPKYLFRKEGQNVTLSCEQNLNHDAMYWYRQDPGQGLRLIYYSQIVNDFQKGDIAEGYSVSREKKESFPLTVTSAQKNPTAFYLCASRPGTVSGNTIYFGEGSWLTVV.

The chain uses TRBV7-2 and TRBJ2-7, with 9 bases fitting TRBD1. The CDR3 is made up of 16 amino acids. Germline V gene lookup returns CDR1 SGHTA and CDR2 FQGNSA. Trimming removed 1 base from V and 0 bases from J; junction bases left unmatched: 4. The CDR3 DNA sequence: TGTGCCAGCAGCTTAGGTGGGACAGGGTTCTCCTACGAGCAGTACTTC. This codes for CASSLGGTGFSYEQYF.